This T cell receptor beta chain was captured in a study of CD8 T cells in ankylosing spondylitis. Study-wide results and caveats: Ankylosing spondylitis blood seemed to carry a telltale TCR beta motif made of seven or eight highly homologous variants. Disease-linked clones were CD8+ and relatively rare in peripheral blood.

Only a few counts were recorded for this clonotype. Its target is not known. This CDR3 comprises 14 residues. V was pared by 6 bases and J by 8 bases, with 20 bases between. CDR1 and CDR2 (germline): DFQATT, SNEGSKA (reference sequence). Quantitative 5'-RACE with molecular barcodes was used to make the TCR beta libraries. TCRdb used MiXCR to reprocess the 5' RACE reads, holding one entry per CDR3 protein. Of about 440,000 distinct CDR3 sequences in the sample, about 15% were seen once. The chain couples TRBV20-1 to TRBJ2-1; D is possibly TRBD1 or TRBD2 (5 bases each). Sequencing used blood, either unsorted or a sorted T cell fraction (not recorded which). This receptor was taken from a male donor with ankylosing spondylitis. Here the CDR3 DNA reads TGCAGTGCCACGGGACCGATAATGCGGGATGAGCAGTTCTTC. This encodes CSATGPIMRDEQFF.